The 26 T cell receptor beta chains reported below all come from one sample, sequenced in a study of CD8 T cells in Susac syndrome. The RNA, about 0.5 to 1 ug, was put through reverse transcription using random hexamers. MiXCR was run by TCRdb on the immunoSEQ multiplex PCR reads, yielding one entry per CDR3 protein. The profile covers some 190,000 distinct CDR3 sequences, with 85% to 95% appearing a single time and 0.09% to 0.12% taken by the ten largest. Source material: CD4+ T cells from PBMCs. The receptors were gathered from a human donor in good health.

This clonotype was observed a single time. The chain uses TRBV5-1 and TRBJ2-1; D may be TRBD2 (7 bases). CDR1 SGHRS and CDR2 YFSETQ come from the germline V gene. This CDR3 has 16 residues. Trimming took off 7 bases at V and 4 bases at J, with 21 bases between the two ends. The CDR3 loop reads CASFRGGARFYNEQFF. The DNA for the CDR3 is TGCGCCAGCTTCAGGGGAGGGGCGCGCTTTTACAATGAGCAGTTCTTC.

This sequence joins TRBV7-9 and TRBJ2-3; D could derive from TRBD1 or TRBD2 (5 bases each). V lost 4 bases to trimming and J lost 13 bases, with 15 bases between them. The CDR3 consists of 12 residues. CDR1 SEHNR and CDR2 FQNEAQ come from the germline V gene (reference sequence). The CDR3 loop is CASSSSAVGEYF. As DNA, the CDR3 is TGTGCCAGCAGCTCTTCTGCCGTGGGGGAGTATTTT.

The chain joins TRBV27 to TRBJ1-3, with D perhaps TRBD1 (5 bases). Germline CDR1 MNHEY, CDR2 SMNVEV (reference sequence). This CDR3 spans 14 amino acids. V lost 3 bases and J lost 1, with 7 bases in between. The CDR3 reads CASSFSGSGNTIYF. The DNA of the CDR3 is TGTGCCAGCAGTTTCTCAGGGTCTGGAAACACCATATATTTT.

This chain uses TRBV11-2 with TRBJ2-2; no definite D call. V lost 1 base and J 7 bases, leaving 10 bases between the germline ends. The CDR3 has 14 amino acids. The germline V gene encodes CDR1 SGHAT and CDR2 FQNNGV. The CDR3 nucleotides are TGTGCCAGCAGCTTAGCAGGCGGAGTCGGGGAGCTGTTTTTT. Protein: CASSLAGGVGELFF.

This clonotype has just one count. This chain connects TRBV20-1 to TRBJ1-2; no definite D call. The CDR3 has 13 amino acids. V was pared by 0 bases and J by 8 bases, with 13 bases between. The germline V gene has CDR1 DFQATT and CDR2 SNEGSKA (reference sequence). CDR3 in DNA: TGCAGTGCTAGAGATCCCCGACAAAAAGGCTACACCTTC. Translating it yields CSARDPRQKGYTF.

The chain couples TRBV7-2 to TRBJ2-2; 11 nucleotides align to TRBD2. Germline CDR1 SGHTA, CDR2 FQGNSA. The CDR3 contains 18 residues. V trimming: 5 bases; J trimming: 0 bases; junction bases outside the gene matches: 8. For the CDR3, the DNA is TGTGCCAGCAGCGATCGACTAGCGGGGCCTACGAACACCGGGGAGCTGTTTTTT. Translated: CASSDRLAGPTNTGELFF.

This clonotype occurred once. The chain joins TRBV6-2 or TRBV6-3 to TRBJ1-5; no firm D call. Per germline, CDR1 MNHEY and CDR2 SVGEGT. This CDR3 has 13 amino acids. V lost 6 bases and J 5 bases, leaving 11 bases between the germline ends. The CDR3: CASRDGTDQPQHF. CDR3 in DNA: TGTGCCAGCAGAGACGGAACCGATCAGCCCCAGCATTTT.

This clonotype has only one observation. The genes are TRBV6-2 or TRBV6-3 and TRBJ2-7; possibly TRBD2 for D (6 bases). V lost 0 bases to trimming and J lost 4 bases, with 10 bases between them. This CDR3 is built from 14 residues. Germline CDR1 is MNHEY and CDR2 is SVGEGT. This CDR3 reads CASSYSGLLYEQYF. The CDR3 DNA reads TGTGCCAGCAGTTACTCGGGACTCCTTTACGAGCAGTACTTC.

This sequence joins TRBV7-2 and TRBJ2-3, with 7 nucleotides matching TRBD1. From germline, CDR1 is SGHTA and CDR2 FQGNSA. This CDR3 is built from 14 residues. V was clipped by 6 bases and J by 4 bases; unmatched bases: 7. Here the CDR3 reads CASSMGQSADTQYF. CDR3 DNA: TGTGCCAGCAGTATGGGACAGTCCGCAGATACGCAGTATTTT.

The genes are TRBV12-3 or TRBV12-4 and TRBJ1-1; 10 nucleotides match TRBD1. The CDR3 runs 15 residues. J gave up 4 bases and V 5 bases, and 7 bases lay outside the gene matches. This chain's CDR3 is CASSRTGGTGTEAFF. CDR3 nucleotide sequence: TGTGCCAGCAGTCGGACAGGGGGAACAGGCACTGAAGCTTTCTTT.

The chain joins TRBV6-5 to TRBJ1-5; maybe TRBD1 (6 bases). CDR3 size: 19 residues. Between the trimmed V and J ends, which lost 0 bases and 2 bases, there was a span of 20 bases. Germline assignment: CDR1 MNHEY and CDR2 SVGAGI. The CDR3 DNA sequence: TGTGCCAGCAGTTACTCGGCCTACAGGGCCCAGCATGGCAATCAGCCCCAGCATTTT. Translating gives CASSYSAYRAQHGNQPQHF.

This chain connects TRBV6-2 or TRBV6-3 to TRBJ1-2, with D unclear. This CDR3 spans 14 amino acids. Germline CDR1 is MNHEY and CDR2 is SVGEGT. Trimming stripped 3 bases from V and 2 bases from J, with 10 bases between. The CDR3 protein is CASSYSRKNYGYTF. Here the CDR3 DNA reads TGTGCCAGCAGTTATTCGCGGAAAAACTATGGCTACACCTTC.

The chain combines TRBV12-3 or TRBV12-4 with TRBJ2-2, with D perhaps TRBD1 (5 bases). This CDR3 is built from 16 residues. Trimming left V 3 bases short and J 3 bases short, with 14 bases between. The DNA for the CDR3 is TGTGCCAGCAGTTTGACGACAGTTACATACACCGGGGAGCTGTTTTTT. This sequence encodes CASSLTTVTYTGELFF.

The chain joins TRBV7-8 to TRBJ1-1; a weak D match, TRBD1 (6 bases). The CDR3 is 13 amino acids. Trimming cost V 6 bases and J 4 bases, with 12 bases left between them. Germline CDR1 and CDR2: SGHVS and FQNEAQ. CDR3 DNA: TGTGCCAGCAGAGAGGGGGGAAGCACTGAAGCTTTCTTT. It encodes CASREGGSTEAFF.

The chain couples TRBV6-5 to TRBJ2-7; D ambiguous. V shed 6 bases and J shed 3 bases, with 9 bases lying between them. Germline assignment: CDR1 MNHEY and CDR2 SVGAGI. CDR3 length: 12 residues. As DNA, the CDR3 is TGTGCCAGCAGGGCTTCGGGCTACGAGCAGTACTTC. It codes for CASRASGYEQYF.

The J gene is TRBJ2-1, the V gene TRBV29-1; the match to TRBD1 covers 10 bases. Germline loops: CDR1 SQVTM, CDR2 ANQGSEA. CDR3 length equals 13 residues. CDR3 sequence reads: CTTWDRGYNEQFF. In DNA form, the CDR3 reads TGCACCACTTGGGACAGGGGCTACAATGAGCAGTTCTTC.

This rearrangement joins TRBV10-3 to TRBJ2-7; D gene uncertain. Trimming took 4 bases from V and 6 from J, leaving 10 bases between them. CDR1 and CDR2 from the germline V gene are ENHRY and SYGVKD. The CDR3 has 12 residues. For the CDR3, the DNA is TGTGCCATCAGTGGAGAGAATCGCGAGCAGTACGTC. It encodes CAISGENREQYV.

This sequence joins TRBV19 and TRBJ2-5; D may correspond to TRBD1 or TRBD2 (7 bases each). The CDR3 totals 15 residues. CDR1 is LNHDA and CDR2 is SQIVND in the germline V gene (reference sequence). V was pared by 6 bases and J by 4 bases, with 18 bases between. The CDR3 protein is CASRLQGQRGETQYF. The CDR3 DNA is TGTGCCAGTAGGCTCCAGGGACAGCGGGGAGAGACCCAGTACTTC.

The rearrangement joins TRBV7-8 to TRBJ2-2; D is undetermined. The CDR3 has 17 residues. The V and J ends lost 5 bases and 8 bases respectively, with 24 bases between them. Germline lookup yields CDR1 SGHVS and CDR2 FQNEAQ. The CDR3 nucleotides read TGTGCCAGCAGCCCGAGTTTAAGGATTTTACCTTCGGGGGAGCTGTTTTTT. Translated, it gives CASSPSLRILPSGELFF.

The chain links TRBV13 to TRBJ1-6; no firm D call. Trimming removed 3 bases from V and 7 bases from J, with 10 bases in between. In germline, CDR1 is PRHDT, CDR2 FYEKMQ (reference sequence). The CDR3 is 14 amino acids. The CDR3 DNA sequence: TGTGCCAGCAGCTTTAGAGACGGCAATTCACCCCTCCACTTT. Protein: CASSFRDGNSPLHF.

The chain couples TRBV20-1 to TRBJ2-7, with TRBD1 as a possible D gene (6 bases). CDR1 DFQATT and CDR2 SNEGSKA come from the germline V gene (reference sequence). The CDR3 loop spans 12 amino acids. V lost 4 bases, J lost 1 base, and 8 bases lay in between. CDR3 bases: TGCAGTGCTAACAGGGCATCCTACGAGCAGTACTTC. As protein: CSANRASYEQYF.

The rearrangement uses TRBV27 and TRBJ2-5; D is perhaps TRBD1 (6 bases). Germline V gene data show CDR1 as MNHEY and CDR2 as SMNVEV (reference sequence). Trimming left V 5 bases short and J 3 bases short, with 13 bases between. The CDR3 is made up of 14 amino acids. The CDR3 loop reads CASSRRRTEETQYF. The CDR3 DNA follows: TGTGCCAGCAGTCGTCGTCGGACAGAAGAGACCCAGTACTTC.

V and J are TRBV19 and TRBJ1-2, with TRBD1 matching over 7 bases. The CDR3 totals 12 residues. V lost 7 bases to trimming and J lost 5 bases; unmatched junction nucleotides: 4. CDR1 and CDR2 from the germline V gene are LNHDA and SQIVND (reference sequence). The CDR3 nucleotides are TGTGCCAGTAATCGGGACAGATATGGCTACACCTTC. Protein: CASNRDRYGYTF.

For the CDR3, the DNA is TGCAGTGCTACCCAGACAGGCTCTGGAAACACCATATATTTT. Residues: CSATQTGSGNTIYF. This chain uses TRBV20-1 with TRBJ1-3, with D perhaps TRBD1 (6 bases). Deletions cut 4 bases from V and 0 bases from J, with 10 bases between. The CDR3 length is 14 residues. Germline loops: CDR1 DFQATT, CDR2 SNEGSKA (reference sequence).

V usage is TRBV6-6 and J usage is TRBJ1-2, with 8 bases identical to TRBD1. V trimming: 2 bases; J trimming: 2 bases; junction bases outside the gene matches: 1. This CDR3 is 14 amino acids long. Germline assignment: CDR1 MNHNY and CDR2 SVGAGI (reference sequence). The CDR3 DNA follows: TGTGCCAGCAGTTACCAGGGGGCGAACTATGGCTACACCTTC. Its protein product is CASSYQGANYGYTF.

The genes are TRBV7-9 and TRBJ1-5, with D possibly TRBD1 on 5 matching bases. The CDR3 sequence is 15 residues long. Trimming left V 1 base short and J 2 bases short, with 9 bases between. Germline CDR1 SEHNR, CDR2 FQNEAQ (reference sequence). The CDR3 DNA follows: TGTGCCAGCAGCTTAGGGTTGGGGGGCAATCAGCCCCAGCATTTT. Translation: CASSLGLGGNQPQHF. Filled out from reference TRBV7-9 and TRBJ1-5, the complete variable domain reads DTGVSQNPRHKITKRGQNVTFRCDPISEHNRLYWYRQTLGQGPEFLTYFQNEAQLEKSRLLSDRFSAERPKGSFSTLEIQRTEQGDSAMYLCASSLGLGGNQPQHFGDGTRLSIL.